The 9 T cell receptor beta chains in this list originate from one sample, sequenced in a study of blood T cell repertoires in COVID-19. The table came from immunoSEQ multiplex PCR; TCRdb's copy has only in-frame clones and leaves some out. The table lists about 180,000 clones, about three quarters of them singletons. Sample: peripheral blood. The receptor set was obtained from a woman of 80 years or more with COVID-19, enrolled during active disease.

The V call is TRBV5-4, the J call TRBJ2-3; the match to TRBD2 covers 11 bases. CDR1 and CDR2 (germline): SGHNT, YYREEE (reference sequence). The J segment lost 2 bases and the V segment lost 5 bases, leaving 10 bases of the junction unmatched. This CDR3 is built from 17 residues. CDR3 residues: CASRKSGLAEITDTQYF. Here the CDR3 DNA reads TGTGCCAGCAGGAAATCGGGACTAGCGGAGATCACAGATACGCAGTATTTT. The full variable domain, rest sourced from reference TRBV5-4 and TRBJ2-3, is ETGVTQSPTHLIKTRGQQVTLRCSSQSGHNTVSWYQQALGQGPQFIFQYYREEENGRGNFPPRFSGLQFPNYSSELNVNALELDDSALYLCASRKSGLAEITDTQYFGPGTRLTVL.

The V call is TRBV7-9, the J call TRBJ2-3, with 7 nucleotides matching TRBD1. The CDR3 extends over 16 amino acids. Germline V CDR1 and CDR2: SEHNR, FQNEAQ (reference sequence). The J segment lost 0 bases and the V segment lost 6 bases, leaving 9 bases of the junction unmatched. Here the CDR3 reads CASSKGQDWSTDTQYF. In DNA, the CDR3 is TGTGCCAGCAGTAAAGGACAGGACTGGAGCACAGATACGCAGTATTTT.

The rearrangement uses TRBV3-1 (or the pseudogene TRBV3-2) and TRBJ2-5, with 14 nucleotides matching TRBD2. Looked up from germline, CDR1 is LGHDT and CDR2 is YNNKEL (reference sequence). The CDR3 extends over 19 amino acids. V was pared by 3 bases and J by 4 bases, with 13 bases of the junction left unmatched. CDR3 region: CASSHPHGGLAGAGETQYF. In nucleotides, the CDR3 is TGTGCCAGCAGCCATCCCCATGGGGGACTAGCGGGGGCGGGAGAGACCCAGTACTTC.

The CDR3 protein is CASSLVLADYEQYF. CDR3 nucleotides: TGCGCCAGCAGCTTGGTACTAGCGGACTACGAGCAGTACTTC. V gene TRBV5-1 combines with J gene TRBJ2-7; TRBD2 aligns across 8 bases. CDR1 and CDR2 (germline): SGHRS, YFSETQ. The V and J ends lost 0 bases and 3 bases, in that order; junction bases with no gene match: 2. CDR3 size: 14 residues.

CDR3 loop: CASSEREIDTQYF. The CDR3 nucleotides are TGTGCCAGCAGTGAAAGAGAGATAGATACGCAGTATTTT. The chain couples TRBV2 to TRBJ2-3; D remains ambiguous. CDR3 length equals 13 residues. Per the germline V gene, CDR1 is SNHLY and CDR2 is FYNNEI. Trimming shortened V by 2 bases and J by 5 bases, and 8 bases separated the two germline ends.

This clone has more than one count but fewer than ten. V is TRBV9 and J is TRBJ2-7; no clear D. The CDR3 length is 11 residues. Germline lookup yields CDR1 SGDLS and CDR2 YYNGEE. V was cut by 4 bases and J by 3 bases, with 5 bases left in between. Here the CDR3 DNA reads TGTGCCAGCAGCACGGGCTACGAGCAGTACTTC. This translates into CASSTGYEQYF.

V and J are TRBV5-4 and TRBJ2-1; TRBD2 aligns across 10 bases. Trimming cost V 4 bases and J 2 bases; bases outside gene matches: 3. The CDR3 sequence is 15 residues long. Germline loops: CDR1 SGHNT, CDR2 YYREEE (reference sequence). Here the CDR3 reads CASSIGLAAYNEQFF. As DNA, the CDR3 is TGTGCCAGCAGCATAGGACTAGCGGCCTACAATGAGCAGTTCTTC.

The rearrangement uses TRBV7-9 and TRBJ1-2; unclear D gene. The CDR3 contains 16 residues. V lost 4 bases and J lost 1, with 16 bases in between. Germline loops: CDR1 SEHNR, CDR2 FQNEAQ (reference sequence). CDR3 amino acids: CASSSSVERLNYGYTF. The CDR3 region has the DNA TGTGCCAGCAGCTCAAGTGTGGAGAGACTTAACTATGGCTACACCTTC.

The V and J genes are TRBV5-5 and TRBJ2-7, with TRBD2 matching 12 bases. Germline V lookup: CDR1 SGHKS, CDR2 YYEKEE (reference sequence). V was clipped by 1 base and J by 6 bases; unmatched bases: 5. The CDR3 covers 15 residues. The CDR3 loop reads CASSLLAGGPSEQYF. CDR3 in DNA: TGTGCCAGCAGCTTGCTAGCGGGGGGGCCGTCCGAGCAGTACTTC.